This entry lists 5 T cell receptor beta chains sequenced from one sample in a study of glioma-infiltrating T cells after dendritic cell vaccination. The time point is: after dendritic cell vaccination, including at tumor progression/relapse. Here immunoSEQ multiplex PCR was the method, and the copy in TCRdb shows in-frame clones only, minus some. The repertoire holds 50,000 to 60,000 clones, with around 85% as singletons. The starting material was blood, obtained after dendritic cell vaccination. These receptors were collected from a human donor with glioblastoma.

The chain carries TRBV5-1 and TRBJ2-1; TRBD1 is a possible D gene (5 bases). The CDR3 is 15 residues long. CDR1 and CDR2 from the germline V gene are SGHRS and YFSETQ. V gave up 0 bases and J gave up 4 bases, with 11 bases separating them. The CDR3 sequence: CASSLARQGYNEQFF. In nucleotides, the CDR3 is TGCGCCAGCAGCTTGGCCCGTCAGGGATACAATGAGCAGTTCTTC. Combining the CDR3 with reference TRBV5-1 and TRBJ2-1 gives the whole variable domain KAGVTQTPRYLIKTRGQQVTLSCSPISGHRSVSWYQQTPGQGLQFLFEYFSETQRNKGNFPGRFSGRQFSNSRSEMNVSTLELGDSALYLCASSLARQGYNEQFFGPGTRLTVL.

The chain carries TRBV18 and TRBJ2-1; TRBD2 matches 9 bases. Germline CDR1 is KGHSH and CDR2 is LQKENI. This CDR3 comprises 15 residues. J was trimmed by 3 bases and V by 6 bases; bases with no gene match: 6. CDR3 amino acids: CASSYSGGIYNEQFF. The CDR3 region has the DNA TGTGCCAGCTCCTATAGCGGGGGTATCTACAATGAGCAGTTCTTC.

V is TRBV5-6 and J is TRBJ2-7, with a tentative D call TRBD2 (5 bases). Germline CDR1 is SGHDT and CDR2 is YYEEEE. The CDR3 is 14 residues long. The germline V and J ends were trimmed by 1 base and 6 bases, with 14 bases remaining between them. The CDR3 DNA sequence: TGTGCCAGCAGCTTGAATGTGCAGAGGGCCGAGCAGTACTTC. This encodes CASSLNVQRAEQYF. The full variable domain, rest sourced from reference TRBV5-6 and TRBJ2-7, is DAGVTQSPTHLIKTRGQQVTLRCSPKSGHDTVSWYQQALGQGPQFIFQYYEEEERQRGNFPDRFSGHQFPNYSSELNVNALLLGDSALYLCASSLNVQRAEQYFGPGTRLTVT.

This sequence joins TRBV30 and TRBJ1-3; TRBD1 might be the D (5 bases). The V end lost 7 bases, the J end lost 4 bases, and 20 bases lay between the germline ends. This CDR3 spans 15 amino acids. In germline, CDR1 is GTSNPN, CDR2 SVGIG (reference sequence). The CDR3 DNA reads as TGTGCCTTAACTCCCGGGTGGGGCAGAGGAAACACCATATATTTT. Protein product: CALTPGWGRGNTIYF. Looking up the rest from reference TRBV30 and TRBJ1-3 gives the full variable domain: SQTIHQWPATLVQPVGSPLSLECTVEGTSNPNLYWYRQAAGRGLQLLFYSVGIGQISSEVPQNLSASRPQDRQFILSSKKLLLSDSGFYLCALTPGWGRGNTIYFGEGSWLTVV.

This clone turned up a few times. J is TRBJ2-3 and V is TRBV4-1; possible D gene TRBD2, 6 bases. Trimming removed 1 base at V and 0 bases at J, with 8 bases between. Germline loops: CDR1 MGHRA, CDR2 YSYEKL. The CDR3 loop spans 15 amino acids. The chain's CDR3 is CASSQAGGSTDTQYF. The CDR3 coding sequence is TGCGCCAGCAGCCAAGCTGGGGGGAGCACAGATACGCAGTATTTT.